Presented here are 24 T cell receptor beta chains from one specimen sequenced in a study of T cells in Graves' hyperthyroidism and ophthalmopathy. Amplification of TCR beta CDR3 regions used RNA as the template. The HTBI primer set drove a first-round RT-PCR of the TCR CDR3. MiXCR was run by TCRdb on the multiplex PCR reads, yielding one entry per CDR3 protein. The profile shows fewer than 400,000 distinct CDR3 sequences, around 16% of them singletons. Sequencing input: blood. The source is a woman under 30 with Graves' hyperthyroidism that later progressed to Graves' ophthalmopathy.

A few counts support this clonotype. CDR3: CSAREGSLYNEQFF. The DNA for the CDR3 is TGCAGTGCTAGAGAAGGGAGCTTGTACAATGAGCAGTTCTTC. This chain joins TRBV20-1 and TRBJ2-1, with a possible D match to TRBD2 (5 bases). Germline CDR1 reads DFQATT; CDR2 reads SNEGSKA (reference sequence). This CDR3 is built from 14 residues. V lost 0 bases, J lost 4 bases, and 10 bases lay in between.

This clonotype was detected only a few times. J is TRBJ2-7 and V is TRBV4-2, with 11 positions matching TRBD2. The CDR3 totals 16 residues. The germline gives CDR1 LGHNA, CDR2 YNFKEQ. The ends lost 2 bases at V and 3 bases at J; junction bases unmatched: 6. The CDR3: CASSQSASGRSYEQYF. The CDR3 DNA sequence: TGTGCCAGCAGCCAATCAGCTAGCGGGAGGAGCTACGAGCAGTACTTC.

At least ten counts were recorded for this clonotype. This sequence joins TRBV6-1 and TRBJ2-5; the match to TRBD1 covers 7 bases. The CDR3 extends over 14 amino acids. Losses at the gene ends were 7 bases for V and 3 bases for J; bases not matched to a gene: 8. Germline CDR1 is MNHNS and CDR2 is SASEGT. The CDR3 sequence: CASIDRAGEETQYF. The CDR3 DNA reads TGTGCCAGCATAGACAGGGCTGGCGAAGAGACCCAGTACTTC.

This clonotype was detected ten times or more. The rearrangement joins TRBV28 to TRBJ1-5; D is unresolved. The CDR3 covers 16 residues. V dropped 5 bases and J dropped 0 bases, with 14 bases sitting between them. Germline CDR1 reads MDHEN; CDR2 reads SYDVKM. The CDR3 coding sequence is TGTGCCAGCAGTCCAGTTAGAATATCTAGCAATCAGCCCCAGCATTTT. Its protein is CASSPVRISSNQPQHF.

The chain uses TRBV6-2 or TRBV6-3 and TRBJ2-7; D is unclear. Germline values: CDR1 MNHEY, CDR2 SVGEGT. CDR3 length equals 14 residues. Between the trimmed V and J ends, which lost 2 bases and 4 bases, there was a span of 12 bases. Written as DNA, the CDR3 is TGTGCCAGCAGTTACCCCACGGAAGATTACGAGCAGTACTTC. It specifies CASSYPTEDYEQYF.

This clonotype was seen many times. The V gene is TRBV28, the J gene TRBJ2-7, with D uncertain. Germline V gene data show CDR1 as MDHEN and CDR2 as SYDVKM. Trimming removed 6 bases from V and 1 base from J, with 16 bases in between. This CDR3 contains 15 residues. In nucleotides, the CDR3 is TGTGCCAGCAGAGACCCTAGACAACCTTCCTACGAGCAGTACTTC. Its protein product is CASRDPRQPSYEQYF.

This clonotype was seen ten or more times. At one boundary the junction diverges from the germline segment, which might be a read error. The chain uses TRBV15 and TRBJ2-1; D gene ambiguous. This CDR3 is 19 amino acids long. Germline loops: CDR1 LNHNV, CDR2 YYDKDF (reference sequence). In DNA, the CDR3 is TGTGCCACGAGCAGAGACTTACCTAGGGCTCTCAGCTCCTACAATGAGCAGTTCTTC. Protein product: CATSRDLPRALSSYNEQFF.

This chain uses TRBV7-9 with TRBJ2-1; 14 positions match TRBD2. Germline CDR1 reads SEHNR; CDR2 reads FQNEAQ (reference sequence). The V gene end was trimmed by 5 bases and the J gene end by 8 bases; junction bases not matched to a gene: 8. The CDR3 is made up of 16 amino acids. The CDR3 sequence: CASSVGTSGSSDEQFF. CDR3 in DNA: TGTGCCAGCAGCGTCGGGACTAGCGGGAGTTCGGATGAGCAGTTCTTC.

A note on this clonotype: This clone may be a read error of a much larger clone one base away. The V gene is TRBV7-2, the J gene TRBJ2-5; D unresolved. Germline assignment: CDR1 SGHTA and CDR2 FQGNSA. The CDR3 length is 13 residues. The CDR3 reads CAGSLPPGETQYF. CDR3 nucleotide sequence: TGTGCCGGCAGCTTACCCCCCGGGGAGACCCAGTACTTC. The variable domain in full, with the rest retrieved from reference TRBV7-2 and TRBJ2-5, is GAGVSQSPSNKVTEKGKDVELRCDPISGHTALYWYRQSLGQGLEFLIYFQGNSAPDKSGLPSDRFSAERTGGSVSTLTIQRTQQEDSAVYLCAGSLPPGETQYFGPGTRLLVL.

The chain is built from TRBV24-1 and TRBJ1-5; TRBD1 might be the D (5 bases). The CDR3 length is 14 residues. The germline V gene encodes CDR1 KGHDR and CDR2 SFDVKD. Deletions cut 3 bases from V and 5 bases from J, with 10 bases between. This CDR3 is CATSDLDSYQPQHF. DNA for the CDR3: TGTGCCACCAGTGATCTCGACAGTTATCAGCCCCAGCATTTT.

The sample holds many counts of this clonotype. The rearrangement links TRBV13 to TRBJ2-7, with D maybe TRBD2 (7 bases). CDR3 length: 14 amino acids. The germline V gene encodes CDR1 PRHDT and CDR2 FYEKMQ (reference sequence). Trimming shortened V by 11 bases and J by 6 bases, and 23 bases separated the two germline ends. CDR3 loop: CASRRGGSSLEQYF. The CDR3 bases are TGTGCCTCTCGTAGGGGGGGGAGTTCGCTCGAGCAGTACTTC.

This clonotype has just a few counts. The CDR3 DNA follows: TGCGCCAGCAGCCCTGCCGTGGGGATAGCGGGAGGGCCGGCGAACATTCAGTACTTC. This gives the protein CASSPAVGIAGGPANIQYF. The rearrangement joins TRBV5-1 to TRBJ2-4; TRBD2 matches at 11 bases. The CDR3 spans 19 residues. CDR1 is SGHRS, CDR2 YFSETQ, per germline. With V trimmed by 4 bases and J by 7 bases, 19 bases remained unmatched.

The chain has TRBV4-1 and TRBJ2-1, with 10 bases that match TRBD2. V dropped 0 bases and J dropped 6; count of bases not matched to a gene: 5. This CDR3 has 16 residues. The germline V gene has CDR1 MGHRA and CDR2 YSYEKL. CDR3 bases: TGCGCCAGCAGCCAAGAATCTAGCGGGAGAGGCAATGAGCAGTTCTTC. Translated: CASSQESSGRGNEQFF.

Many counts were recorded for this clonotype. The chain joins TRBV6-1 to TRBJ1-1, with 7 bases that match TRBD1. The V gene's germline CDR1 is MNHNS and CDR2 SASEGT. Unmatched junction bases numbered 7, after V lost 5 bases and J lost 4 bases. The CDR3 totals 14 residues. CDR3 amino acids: CASSRYRGSTEAFF. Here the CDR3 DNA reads TGTGCCAGCAGTCGCTACAGGGGAAGCACTGAAGCTTTCTTT.

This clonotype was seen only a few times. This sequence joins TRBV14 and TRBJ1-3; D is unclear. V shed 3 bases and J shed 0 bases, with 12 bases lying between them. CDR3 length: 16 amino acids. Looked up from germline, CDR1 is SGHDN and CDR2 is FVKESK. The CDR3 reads CASSQLPTVSGNTIYF. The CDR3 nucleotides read TGTGCCAGCAGCCAGTTACCGACGGTCTCTGGAAACACCATATATTTT.

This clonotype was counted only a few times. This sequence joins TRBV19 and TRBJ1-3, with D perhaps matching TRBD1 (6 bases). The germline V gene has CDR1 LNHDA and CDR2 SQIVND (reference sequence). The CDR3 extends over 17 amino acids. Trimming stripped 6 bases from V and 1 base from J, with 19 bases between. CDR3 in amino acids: CASSKLATGSSGNTIYF. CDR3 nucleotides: TGTGCCAGTAGCAAACTCGCCACAGGGAGTTCTGGAAACACCATATATTTT.

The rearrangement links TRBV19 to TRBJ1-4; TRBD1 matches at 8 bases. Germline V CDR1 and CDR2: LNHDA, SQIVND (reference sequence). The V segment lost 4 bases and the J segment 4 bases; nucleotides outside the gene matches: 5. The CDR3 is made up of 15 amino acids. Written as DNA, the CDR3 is TGTGCCAGTAGTACCCGACAGGGGCGTAATGAAAAACTGTTTTTT. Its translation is CASSTRQGRNEKLFF.

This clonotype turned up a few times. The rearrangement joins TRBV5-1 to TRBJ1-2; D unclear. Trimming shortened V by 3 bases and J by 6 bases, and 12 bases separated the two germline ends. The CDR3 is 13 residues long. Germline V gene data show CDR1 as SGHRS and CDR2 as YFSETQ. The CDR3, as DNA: TGCGCCAGCAGCTCCCACCGGGAGGATGGCTACACCTTC. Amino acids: CASSSHREDGYTF. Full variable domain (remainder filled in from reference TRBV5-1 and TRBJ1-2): KAGVTQTPRYLIKTRGQQVTLSCSPISGHRSVSWYQQTPGQGLQFLFEYFSETQRNKGNFPGRFSGRQFSNSRSEMNVSTLELGDSALYLCASSSHREDGYTFGSGTRLTVV.

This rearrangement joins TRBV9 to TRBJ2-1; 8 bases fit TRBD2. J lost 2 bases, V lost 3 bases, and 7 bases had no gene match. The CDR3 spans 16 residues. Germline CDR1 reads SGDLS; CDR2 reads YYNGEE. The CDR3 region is CASSAATSVTYNEQFF. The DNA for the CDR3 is TGTGCCAGCAGCGCTGCGACTAGCGTAACCTACAATGAGCAGTTCTTC.

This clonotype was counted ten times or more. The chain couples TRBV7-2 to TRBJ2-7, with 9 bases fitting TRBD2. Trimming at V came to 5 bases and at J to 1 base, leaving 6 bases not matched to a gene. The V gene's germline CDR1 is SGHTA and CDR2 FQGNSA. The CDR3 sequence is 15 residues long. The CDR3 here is CASSPTSGLSYEQYF. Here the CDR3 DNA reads TGTGCCAGCAGCCCCACTAGCGGGTTATCCTACGAGCAGTACTTC.

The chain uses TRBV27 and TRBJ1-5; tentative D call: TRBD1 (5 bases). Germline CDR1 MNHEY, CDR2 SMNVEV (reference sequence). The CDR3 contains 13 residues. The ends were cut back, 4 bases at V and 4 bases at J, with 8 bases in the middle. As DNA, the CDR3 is TGTGCCAGCAGTTCAGGGCTAAATCAGCCCCAGCATTTT. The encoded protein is CASSSGLNQPQHF.

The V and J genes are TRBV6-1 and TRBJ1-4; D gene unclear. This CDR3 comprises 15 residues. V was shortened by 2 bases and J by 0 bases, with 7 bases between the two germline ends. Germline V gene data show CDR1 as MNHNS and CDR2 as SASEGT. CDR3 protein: CASSESIATNEKLFF. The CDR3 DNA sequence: TGTGCCAGCAGTGAATCAATTGCAACTAATGAAAAACTGTTTTTT.

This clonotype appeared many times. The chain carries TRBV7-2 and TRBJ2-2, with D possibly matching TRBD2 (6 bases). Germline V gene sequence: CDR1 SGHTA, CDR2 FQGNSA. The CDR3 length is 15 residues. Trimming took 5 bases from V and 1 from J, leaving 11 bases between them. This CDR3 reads CASSEPGRNTGELFF. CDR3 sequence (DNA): TGTGCCAGCAGCGAGCCCGGGAGGAACACCGGGGAGCTGTTTTTT.

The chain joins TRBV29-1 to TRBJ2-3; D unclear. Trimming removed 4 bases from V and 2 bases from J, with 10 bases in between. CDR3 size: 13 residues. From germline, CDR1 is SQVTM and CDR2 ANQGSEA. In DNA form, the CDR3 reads TGCAGCGTTGGGGCTAGGTTCACAGATACGCAGTATTTT. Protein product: CSVGARFTDTQYF.